This entry lists 22 T cell receptor beta chains sequenced from one sample in a study of blood T cell dynamics during melanoma immunotherapy. Indicated time point: pre-treatment baseline. Method: immunoSEQ multiplex PCR; TCRdb's copy keeps in-frame clones and lacks some. Counted here are around 15,000 clones, 85% to 90% occurring once; the ten biggest clones make up about 4.6%. Here the sequenced sample was blood, taken from a patient treated with checkpoint blockade. Every receptor here comes from a human donor with melanoma.

The chain combines TRBV6-5 with TRBJ1-6, with TRBD1 identical over 8 bases. Germline CDR1 reads MNHEY; CDR2 reads SVGAGI. Trimming took 2 bases from V and 2 from J; bases not matched to a gene: 2. CDR3 length: 16 amino acids. The CDR3 DNA reads TGTGCCAGCAGTTACCGACAGGGGACCTATAATTCACCCCTCCACTTT. It is translated as CASSYRQGTYNSPLHF.

The V gene is TRBV28, the J gene TRBJ2-7, with D unresolved. This CDR3 spans 12 amino acids. Trimming left V 1 base short and J 2 bases short, with 3 bases between. In germline, CDR1 is MDHEN, CDR2 SYDVKM. CDR3 nucleotides: TGTGCCAGCAGTTTATTGGCCTACGAGCAGTACTTC. Its translation: CASSLLAYEQYF. Looking up the rest from reference TRBV28 and TRBJ2-7 gives the full variable domain: DVKVTQSSRYLVKRTGEKVFLECVQDMDHENMFWYRQDPGLGLRLIYFSYDVKMKEKGDIPEGYSVSREKKERFSLILESASTNQTSMYLCASSLLAYEQYFGPGTRLTVT.

The chain carries TRBV19 and TRBJ2-2; a weak D match, TRBD1 (5 bases). V was pared by 7 bases and J by 0 bases, with 15 bases between. The CDR3 extends over 16 amino acids. Germline V gene data show CDR1 as LNHDA and CDR2 as SQIVND (reference sequence). CDR3 loop: CASKGVALPNTGELFF. The DNA of the CDR3 is TGTGCCAGTAAAGGGGTGGCACTCCCGAACACCGGGGAGCTGTTTTTT.

This chain connects TRBV10-1 to TRBJ2-3; D is undetermined. Trimming took 3 bases from V and 6 from J, leaving 10 bases between them. The CDR3 runs 13 residues. Per germline, CDR1 WNHNN and CDR2 SYGVQD (reference sequence). The CDR3 DNA is TGCGCCAGCAGTGACCAGTTTTCGGATACGCAGTATTTT. Amino acid sequence: CASSDQFSDTQYF.

The J gene is TRBJ2-7, the V gene TRBV10-3, with TRBD2 as a possible D gene (5 bases). Trimming took off 8 bases at V and 0 bases at J, with 8 bases between the two ends. The germline V gene has CDR1 ENHRY and CDR2 SYGVKD. The CDR3 contains 12 residues. CDR3 coding DNA: TGTGCCATCTTAGGGAGCTCCTACGAGCAGTACTTC. Amino acids: CAILGSSYEQYF.

The chain recombines TRBV7-9 with TRBJ2-2; TRBD1 might be the D (7 bases). V lost 4 bases to trimming and J lost 5 bases, with 20 bases between them. The germline V gene encodes CDR1 SEHNR and CDR2 FQNEAQ (reference sequence). The CDR3 runs to 17 residues. The DNA of the CDR3 is TGTGCCAGCAGCTCACCCCGGCGGAGGGGGCTGACCGGGGAGCTGTTTTTT. This encodes CASSSPRRRGLTGELFF.

This clone has more than one count but fewer than ten. This chain links TRBV30 with TRBJ1-1; 9 positions agree with TRBD1. The germline V gene encodes CDR1 GTSNPN and CDR2 SVGIG (reference sequence). V was clipped by 0 bases and J by 3 bases; unmatched bases: 5. The CDR3 consists of 15 residues. CDR3 sequence: CAWSVQRTGDTEAFF. In nucleotides, the CDR3 is TGTGCCTGGAGTGTACAGAGGACAGGGGACACTGAAGCTTTCTTT.

CDR3 coding DNA: TGTGCCAGCAGCTTAGGGGCAGGGCCTAATGAAAAACTGTTTTTT. Its protein product is CASSLGAGPNEKLFF. This chain uses TRBV7-2 with TRBJ1-4, with a weak D call TRBD1 (5 bases). The V and J ends lost 1 base and 3 bases respectively, with 9 bases between them. Per germline, CDR1 SGHTA and CDR2 FQGNSA. This CDR3 contains 15 residues.

The chain carries TRBV4-1 and TRBJ1-6, with D possibly matching TRBD1 (5 bases). Germline V gene sequence: CDR1 MGHRA, CDR2 YSYEKL. The CDR3 runs 16 residues. The germline V and J ends were trimmed by 1 base and 9 bases, with 16 bases remaining between them. The CDR3 nucleotides are TGCGCCAGCAGCCAAGCTCTGGCAGGGTCCTCTTCACCCCTCCACTTT. It encodes CASSQALAGSSSPLHF.

The chain couples TRBV6-5 to TRBJ2-5; D not resolved. Germline loops: CDR1 MNHEY, CDR2 SVGAGI. The CDR3 spans 16 residues. The ends were cut back, 0 bases at V and 0 bases at J, with 11 bases in the middle. The CDR3, as DNA: TGTGCCAGCAGTTACTCTCTAGTTAACCACCAAGAGACCCAGTACTTC. Translated, it gives CASSYSLVNHQETQYF.

V usage is TRBV4-1 and J usage is TRBJ1-3, with D maybe TRBD1 (5 bases). The CDR3 is 15 residues long. V lost 5 bases, J lost 3 bases, and 14 bases lay in between. Germline V CDR1 and CDR2: MGHRA, YSYEKL. CDR3 sequence reads: CASSGGASFGNTIYF. DNA of the CDR3: TGCGCCAGCAGCGGAGGGGCATCGTTTGGAAACACCATATATTTT.

The chain has TRBV19 and TRBJ2-7; D uncertain. There are 16 residues in the CDR3. Germline assignment: CDR1 LNHDA and CDR2 SQIVND (reference sequence). V was pared by 7 bases and J by 3 bases, with 22 bases between. The CDR3 sequence: CASTPTPARKRYEQYF. CDR3 in DNA: TGTGCCAGTACCCCCACGCCGGCTCGAAAGCGCTACGAGCAGTACTTC.

V and J are TRBV2 and TRBJ1-1; TRBD1 matches 7 bases. J lost 5 bases, V lost 7 bases, and 4 bases had no gene match. This CDR3 is 12 amino acids long. Per germline, CDR1 SNHLY and CDR2 FYNNEI. In DNA form, the CDR3 reads TGTGCCAGCACCAGGGGGGAAACTGAAGCTTTCTTT. Protein product: CASTRGETEAFF. Full variable domain (remainder filled in from reference TRBV2 and TRBJ1-1): EPEVTQTPSHQVTQMGQEVILRCVPISNHLYFYWYRQILGQKVEFLVSFYNNEISEKSEIFDDQFSVERPDGSNFTLKIRSTKLEDSAMYFCASTRGETEAFFGQGTRLTVV.

CDR3 amino acids: CASSFDKGLRTDTQYF. In nucleotides, the CDR3 is TGCGCCAGCAGCTTCGATAAGGGTCTTAGAACAGATACGCAGTATTTT. The rearrangement joins TRBV5-1 to TRBJ2-3; no clear D. CDR1 SGHRS and CDR2 YFSETQ come from the germline V gene. This CDR3 contains 16 residues. V dropped 2 bases and J dropped 3 bases, with 16 bases sitting between them.

The rearrangement joins TRBV19 to TRBJ2-2; no clear D. This CDR3 is built from 12 residues. From germline, CDR1 is LNHDA and CDR2 SQIVND (reference sequence). The V and J ends lost 5 bases and 4 bases respectively, with 5 bases between them. The CDR3 coding sequence is TGTGCCAGTAGTTTCCTCACCGGGGAGCTGTTTTTT. Its translation: CASSFLTGELFF.

The rearrangement links TRBV10-3 to TRBJ2-5, with D perhaps matching TRBD1 or TRBD2 (5 bases each). In germline, CDR1 is ENHRY, CDR2 SYGVKD. V was cut by 4 bases and J by 1 base, with 10 bases left in between. The CDR3 sequence is 14 residues long. The CDR3 sequence: CAISVSGPQETQYF. The CDR3 bases are TGTGCCATCAGTGTCTCGGGACCCCAAGAGACCCAGTACTTC.

This clone showed up just a few times. The rearrangement links TRBV7-9 to TRBJ2-7, with D maybe TRBD1 (5 bases). Germline CDR1 is SEHNR and CDR2 is FQNEAQ (reference sequence). The CDR3 has 12 residues. The ends were cut back, 2 bases at V and 3 bases at J, with 5 bases in the middle. Written as DNA, the CDR3 is TGTGCCAGCAGCTTAAGGGGCTACGAGCAGTACTTC. The encoded protein is CASSLRGYEQYF.

The chain is built from TRBV9 and TRBJ2-5; 8 nucleotides agree with TRBD2. The ends lost 0 bases at V and 4 bases at J; junction bases unmatched: 5. The germline gives CDR1 SGDLS, CDR2 YYNGEE. The length of the CDR3 is 15 residues. CDR3 sequence reads: CASSVVSGGAETQYF. In DNA form, the CDR3 reads TGTGCCAGCAGCGTAGTGAGCGGGGGAGCAGAGACCCAGTACTTC.

The V and J genes are TRBV19 and TRBJ2-3; 7 bases are a match to TRBD1. The CDR3 covers 16 residues. The V gene end was trimmed by 5 bases and the J gene end by 1 base; junction bases not matched to a gene: 9. Germline V gives CDR1 LNHDA, CDR2 SQIVND (reference sequence). CDR3 DNA: TGTGCCAGTAGTCCAAATACAGGGGCAGGCACAGATACGCAGTATTTT. This encodes CASSPNTGAGTDTQYF.

V gene TRBV5-1 combines with J gene TRBJ1-2; the D is unclear. Per the germline V gene, CDR1 is SGHRS and CDR2 is YFSETQ. V lost 0 bases to trimming and J lost 2 bases, with 11 bases between them. This CDR3 is built from 15 residues. The CDR3 region is CASSLGSTLNYGYTF. In nucleotides, the CDR3 is TGCGCCAGCAGCTTGGGCAGCACTCTAAACTATGGCTACACCTTC.

This sequence joins TRBV11-3 and TRBJ2-7; tentatively, D is TRBD1 (6 bases). Trimming pared 5 bases from V and 1 base from J, leaving 9 bases between. In germline, CDR1 is SGHNT, CDR2 YENEEA. There are 13 residues in the CDR3. The CDR3 nucleotides read TGTGCCAGCAGCCCGGACAGTTCCTACGAGCAGTACTTC. Its translation is CASSPDSSYEQYF.

The chain joins TRBV6-1 to TRBJ1-2, with 7 bases matching TRBD1. The V gene's germline CDR1 is MNHNS and CDR2 SASEGT. The ends lost 8 bases at V and 8 bases at J; junction bases unmatched: 11. The CDR3 loop spans 13 amino acids. In DNA, the CDR3 is TGTGCCAGCCGACCGACGACAGGGTCGGGCTACACCTTC. Its translation: CASRPTTGSGYTF.